The 27 T cell receptor beta chains given below trace back to one sample, sequenced in a study of blood T cell repertoires in COVID-19. Profiling relied on immunoSEQ multiplex PCR, and the TCRdb table lists in-frame clones only, not all of them. The table lists 150,000 or so clones, around 80% of them singletons. Material: peripheral blood. The source is a woman of 80 years or more with active or convalescent COVID-19.

This clone has only a few counts. The chain couples TRBV11-2 to TRBJ1-5; D is unclear. Per the germline V gene, CDR1 is SGHAT and CDR2 is FQNNGV. The CDR3 spans 16 residues. V was pared by 1 base and J by 0 bases, with 10 bases between. CDR3 amino acids: CASSLGASHSNQPQHF. DNA of the CDR3: TGTGCCAGCAGCTTAGGTGCCAGTCATAGCAATCAGCCCCAGCATTTT.

The J gene is TRBJ2-1, the V gene TRBV19; tentatively, D is TRBD2 (6 bases). The CDR3 has 16 residues. V was trimmed by 3 bases and J by 3 bases, leaving 15 bases between them. From germline, CDR1 is LNHDA and CDR2 SQIVND (reference sequence). This CDR3 is CASSMGSGAFYNEQFF. For the CDR3, the DNA is TGTGCCAGTAGTATGGGTAGCGGAGCTTTCTACAATGAGCAGTTCTTC.

CDR3 in amino acids: CASSEGANYQPQHF. In DNA form, the CDR3 reads TGTGCCAGCAGTGAAGGGGCAAATTATCAGCCCCAGCATTTT. This chain links TRBV6-1 with TRBJ1-5; D remains ambiguous. From germline, CDR1 is MNHNS and CDR2 SASEGT. This CDR3 has 14 amino acids. Trimming left V 1 base short and J 5 bases short, with 9 bases between.

In its sample, this clone was seen once. The chain links TRBV6-6 to TRBJ2-1; 7 nucleotides agree with TRBD1. The CDR3 contains 15 residues. J was trimmed by 3 bases and V by 0 bases; bases with no gene match: 2. From germline, CDR1 is MNHNY and CDR2 SVGAGI (reference sequence). CDR3 loop: CASSYSGTVYNEQFF. The CDR3 coding sequence is TGTGCCAGCAGTTACTCAGGGACAGTCTACAATGAGCAGTTCTTC.

DNA of the CDR3: TGTGCCATCAGTGGGGACAGTTCCTCTGGAAACACCATATATTTT. Translated: CAISGDSSSGNTIYF. V is TRBV10-3 and J is TRBJ1-3; 7 bases fit TRBD1. The CDR3 runs 15 residues. Germline V gene lookup returns CDR1 ENHRY and CDR2 SYGVKD. V lost 4 bases and J lost 0; bases outside the gene matches: 3.

The V call is TRBV5-1, the J call TRBJ1-3; D uncertain. The V gene's germline CDR1 is SGHRS and CDR2 YFSETQ. The CDR3 runs to 14 residues. V was pared by 4 bases and J by 0 bases, with 8 bases between. CDR3 DNA sequence: TGCGCCAGCAGCCCCCAGATCTCTGGAAACACCATATATTTT. Residues: CASSPQISGNTIYF.

V gene TRBV6-5 combines with J gene TRBJ1-3, with a weak D call TRBD1 (5 bases). With 5 bases removed from V and 0 bases from J, the gap between germline ends came to 8 bases. Germline CDR1 MNHEY, CDR2 SVGAGI. The CDR3 runs to 14 residues. The CDR3 reads CASSRGFSGNTIYF. The CDR3 region has the DNA TGTGCCAGCAGTCGGGGGTTCTCTGGAAACACCATATATTTT.

This chain uses TRBV2 with TRBJ2-1; tentatively, D is TRBD1 (5 bases). Between the trimmed V and J ends, which lost 6 bases and 2 bases, there was a span of 20 bases. CDR1 is SNHLY, CDR2 FYNNEI, per germline. The CDR3 consists of 17 residues. CDR3 bases: TGTGCCAGCAGCCTCGTGGGGTCTCAGGGAACCTACAATGAGCAGTTCTTC. Translation: CASSLVGSQGTYNEQFF. Variable domain in full (rest from reference TRBV2 and TRBJ2-1): EPEVTQTPSHQVTQMGQEVILRCVPISNHLYFYWYRQILGQKVEFLVSFYNNEISEKSEIFDDQFSVERPDGSNFTLKIRSTKLEDSAMYFCASSLVGSQGTYNEQFFGPGTRLTVL.

The genes are TRBV5-1 and TRBJ2-2; D remains ambiguous. There are 15 residues in the CDR3. V was shortened by 0 bases and J by 0 bases, with 6 bases between the two germline ends. Per the germline V gene, CDR1 is SGHRS and CDR2 is YFSETQ. The CDR3 loop is CASSLGAANTGELFF. For the CDR3, the DNA is TGCGCCAGCAGCTTGGGGGCAGCGAACACCGGGGAGCTGTTTTTT. Together with reference TRBV5-1 and TRBJ2-2, the CDR3 gives the full variable domain: KAGVTQTPRYLIKTRGQQVTLSCSPISGHRSVSWYQQTPGQGLQFLFEYFSETQRNKGNFPGRFSGRQFSNSRSEMNVSTLELGDSALYLCASSLGAANTGELFFGEGSRLTVL.

CDR3 coding DNA: TGTGCCAGCAGTGAAGGAAGGGGGGGGCGCACGGGGACCCAGTACTTC. Translating gives CASSEGRGGRTGTQYF. The J gene is TRBJ2-5, the V gene TRBV25-1, with D possibly TRBD2 on 7 matching bases. CDR3 length: 16 amino acids. V shed 2 bases and J shed 7 bases, with 20 bases lying between them. Germline V CDR1 and CDR2: MGHDK, SYGVNS.

The V gene is TRBV29-1, the J gene TRBJ1-1; 7 bases fit TRBD1. The germline CDR1 and CDR2 sequences are SQVTM and ANQGSEA. Germline trimming cut 7 bases from V and 4 bases from J; bases unmatched to any gene: 3. CDR3 size: 11 residues. CDR3 loop: CSGQGLTEAFF. The CDR3 DNA is TGCAGCGGACAGGGCCTCACTGAAGCTTTCTTT.

The rearrangement joins TRBV30 to TRBJ1-1; D remains ambiguous. Germline assignment: CDR1 GTSNPN and CDR2 SVGIG (reference sequence). The length of the CDR3 is 15 residues. V gave up 5 bases and J gave up 0 bases, with 16 bases separating them. CDR3 region: CAWGRGLGLNTEAFF. As DNA, the CDR3 is TGTGCCTGGGGAAGAGGACTGGGCCTGAACACTGAAGCTTTCTTT.

V gene TRBV29-1 combines with J gene TRBJ2-3, with D possibly TRBD2 on 6 matching bases. The CDR3 loop spans 15 amino acids. Germline V gene lookup returns CDR1 SQVTM and CDR2 ANQGSEA. V lost 4 bases and J 1 base, leaving 15 bases between the germline ends. The CDR3 spells CSVVRAGTRTDTQYF. CDR3 nucleotides: TGCAGCGTTGTTCGGGCGGGGACCCGCACAGATACGCAGTATTTT.

V gene TRBV11-1 combines with J gene TRBJ2-7; possible D gene TRBD2, 5 bases. There are 15 residues in the CDR3. The V and J ends lost 7 bases and 3 bases respectively, with 19 bases between them. Germline CDR1 SGHAT, CDR2 FQDESV (reference sequence). The CDR3 sequence: CASTVRDGILYEQYF. The DNA for the CDR3 is TGTGCCAGCACCGTCAGAGACGGGATTCTCTACGAGCAGTACTTC.

The rearrangement joins TRBV4-1 to TRBJ1-1; possibly TRBD1 for D (5 bases). The CDR3 covers 16 residues. The V gene lost 0 bases and the J gene lost 7 bases, with 18 bases spanning the gap. Germline CDR1 MGHRA, CDR2 YSYEKL. CDR3 bases: TGCGCCAGCAGCCAAGATGCTTATGCAGGGCTCATTGAAGCTTTCTTT. Translating it yields CASSQDAYAGLIEAFF.

This rearrangement joins TRBV5-1 to TRBJ1-3; 9 nucleotides align to TRBD1. This CDR3 comprises 16 residues. Germline V gene data show CDR1 as SGHRS and CDR2 as YFSETQ. V lost 4 bases, J lost 1 base, and 6 bases stayed unmatched. CDR3 bases: TGCGCCAGCAGCCCATTGACAGGGGGTTCTGGAAACACCATATATTTT. Translating it yields CASSPLTGGSGNTIYF.

The CDR3 DNA sequence: TGTGCCAGCAGTGATATCGGGGGGGCGGTGGGACAGCCCCAGCATTTT. Encoded protein: CASSDIGGAVGQPQHF. The chain has TRBV2 and TRBJ1-5; D is perhaps TRBD1 (6 bases). The CDR3 loop spans 16 amino acids. V shed 3 bases and J shed 7 bases, with 19 bases lying between them. Germline V lookup: CDR1 SNHLY, CDR2 FYNNEI.

A few counts support this clone. This chain links TRBV20-1 with TRBJ2-5; D may be TRBD1 (5 bases). CDR3 length: 11 residues. Deletions cut 7 bases from V and 2 bases from J, with 8 bases between. CDR1 DFQATT and CDR2 SNEGSKA come from the germline V gene (reference sequence). The CDR3, as DNA: TGCAGTGTGAACAGGCAAGAGACCCAGTACTTC. It codes for CSVNRQETQYF.

The chain employs TRBV7-2 and TRBJ1-1, with unresolved D. Between the trimmed V and J ends, which lost 5 bases and 1 base, there was a span of 20 bases. The germline CDR1 and CDR2 sequences are SGHTA and FQGNSA. The CDR3 covers 17 residues. The CDR3 is CASSPTSRFKRNTEAFF. CDR3 DNA sequence: TGTGCCAGCAGCCCCACATCCCGATTTAAACGGAACACTGAAGCTTTCTTT.

The chain is built from TRBV7-9 and TRBJ2-7; 8 nucleotides match TRBD2. The CDR3 has 15 residues. Per the germline V gene, CDR1 is SEHNR and CDR2 is FQNEAQ (reference sequence). Trimming removed 10 bases from V and 3 bases from J; junction bases left unmatched: 14. The CDR3 DNA reads as TGTGCCAACCGCCCCTCTGGTAGCGGGGACTACGAGCAGTACTTC. Translation gives CANRPSGSGDYEQYF.

The chain has TRBV19 and TRBJ2-4; 7 positions agree with TRBD1. CDR3 length: 15 amino acids. Germline V lookup: CDR1 LNHDA, CDR2 SQIVND (reference sequence). Unmatched junction bases numbered 3, after V lost 3 bases and J lost 1 base. DNA of the CDR3: TGTGCCAGTAGTATTCGGGGACAGGCCAAAAACATTCAGTACTTC. Its protein product is CASSIRGQAKNIQYF.

This chain connects TRBV7-9 to TRBJ2-1; weak D call: TRBD1 (6 bases). Germline lookup yields CDR1 SEHNR and CDR2 FQNEAQ (reference sequence). The CDR3 runs to 15 residues. Trimming cost V 1 base and J 5 bases, with 12 bases left between them. This chain's CDR3 is CASSLGGQGNNEQFF. CDR3 DNA: TGTGCCAGCAGCTTAGGGGGGCAGGGAAACAATGAGCAGTTCTTC.

The V gene is TRBV11-2, the J gene TRBJ2-7; 8 bases are a match to TRBD2. This CDR3 has 19 amino acids. Germline lookup yields CDR1 SGHAT and CDR2 FQNNGV. Trimming cost V 3 bases and J 2 bases; bases outside gene matches: 18. The CDR3 reads CASSFGSVRGGLIPYEQYF. DNA for the CDR3: TGTGCCAGCAGCTTTGGGTCAGTCCGGGGGGGACTGATCCCCTACGAGCAGTACTTC. Combining the CDR3 with reference TRBV11-2 and TRBJ2-7 gives the whole variable domain EAGVAQSPRYKIIEKRQSVAFWCNPISGHATLYWYQQILGQGPKLLIQFQNNGVVDDSQLPKDRFSAERLKGVDSTLKIQPAKLEDSAVYLCASSFGSVRGGLIPYEQYFGPGTRLTVT.

The CDR3 coding sequence is TGCGCCAGCAGCTTGGGCGACAGGGTGGGAGATGAAAAACTGTTTTTT. It codes for CASSLGDRVGDEKLFF. The chain links TRBV5-1 to TRBJ1-4; 7 nucleotides align to TRBD1. V trimming: 0 bases; J trimming: 6 bases; junction bases outside the gene matches: 8. CDR3 size: 16 residues. Looked up from germline, CDR1 is SGHRS and CDR2 is YFSETQ.

The chain is built from TRBV6-5 and TRBJ2-7, with TRBD1 identical over 10 bases. Germline V gene sequence: CDR1 MNHEY, CDR2 SVGAGI. The V and J ends lost 7 bases and 2 bases, in that order; junction bases with no gene match: 5. The CDR3 is 14 residues long. The CDR3 coding sequence is TGTGCCAGCACCCCGGGACAGGGGACCTACGAGCAGTACTTC. Translated, it gives CASTPGQGTYEQYF.

This chain joins TRBV7-2 and TRBJ2-6; 9 nucleotides align to TRBD1. Germline lookup yields CDR1 SGHTA and CDR2 FQGNSA. This CDR3 contains 17 residues. J was trimmed by 0 bases and V by 5 bases; bases with no gene match: 5. In nucleotides, the CDR3 is TGTGCCAGCAGCCCGGGACAGGGACGCTCTGGGGCCAACGTCCTGACTTTC. It translates to CASSPGQGRSGANVLTF.

As DNA, the CDR3 is TGTGCCAGCAGCGTAGATATGAACACTGAAGCTTTCTTT. It specifies CASSVDMNTEAFF. This chain links TRBV9 with TRBJ1-1; no firm D call. Per the germline V gene, CDR1 is SGDLS and CDR2 is YYNGEE. The CDR3 runs to 13 residues. The V gene lost 0 bases and the J gene lost 0 bases, with 3 bases spanning the gap. Together with reference TRBV9 and TRBJ1-1, the CDR3 gives the full variable domain: DSGVTQTPKHLITATGQRVTLRCSPRSGDLSVYWYQQSLDQGLQFLIQYYNGEERAKGNILERFSAQQFPDLHSELNLSSLELGDSALYFCASSVDMNTEAFFGQGTRLTVV.